This T cell receptor beta chain was sequenced for a study of blood T cell repertoires in COVID-19. Background on the study: PBMCs, B-cell-depleted T cells, or T cells were the source of the cDNA or gDNA that made up the material.

Per the authors' pipeline: The authors estimated nucleated cell counts from reference gene primer amplification. TCRdb keeps only in-frame clones here, not all; method: immunoSEQ multiplex PCR. D and trimming come from the DNA, and the V and J calls and clone size come from that table. Among roughly 260,000 clones listed, about 89% were seen once. This clone was observed a handful of times. The study counted Cohort 3 donors as recovered given two negative PCRs, clearance, or symptom resolution. Input material: PBMCs or T cells enriched from blood (not recorded which). The TCR comes from a woman under 30 who had recovered from COVID-19.

The CDR3 nucleotides are TGTGCCAGCAGAGGCCAGCGCACCGGGGAGCTGTTTTTT. It specifies CASRGQRTGELFF. The J gene is TRBJ2-2, the V gene TRBV6-4; D is undetermined. In germline, CDR1 is MRHNA, CDR2 SNTAGT. CDR3 length equals 13 residues. The ends were cut back, 6 bases at V and 4 bases at J, with 9 bases in the middle.